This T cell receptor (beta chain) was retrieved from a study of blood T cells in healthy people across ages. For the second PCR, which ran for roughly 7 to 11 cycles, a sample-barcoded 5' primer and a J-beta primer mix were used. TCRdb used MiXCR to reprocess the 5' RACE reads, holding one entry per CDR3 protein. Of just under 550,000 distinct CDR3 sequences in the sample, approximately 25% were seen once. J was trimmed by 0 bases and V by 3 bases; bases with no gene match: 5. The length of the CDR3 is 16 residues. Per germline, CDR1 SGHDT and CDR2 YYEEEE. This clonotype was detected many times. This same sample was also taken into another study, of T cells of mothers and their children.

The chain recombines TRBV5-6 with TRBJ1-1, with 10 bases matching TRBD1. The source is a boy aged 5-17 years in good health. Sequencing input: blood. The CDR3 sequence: CASSWWDRGMNTEAFF. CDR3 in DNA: TGTGCCAGCAGCTGGTGGGACAGGGGAATGAACACTGAAGCTTTCTTT. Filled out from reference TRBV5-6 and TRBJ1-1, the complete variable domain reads DAGVTQSPTHLIKTRGQQVTLRCSPKSGHDTVSWYQQALGQGPQFIFQYYEEEERQRGNFPDRFSGHQFPNYSSELNVNALLLGDSALYLCASSWWDRGMNTEAFFGQGTRLTVV.